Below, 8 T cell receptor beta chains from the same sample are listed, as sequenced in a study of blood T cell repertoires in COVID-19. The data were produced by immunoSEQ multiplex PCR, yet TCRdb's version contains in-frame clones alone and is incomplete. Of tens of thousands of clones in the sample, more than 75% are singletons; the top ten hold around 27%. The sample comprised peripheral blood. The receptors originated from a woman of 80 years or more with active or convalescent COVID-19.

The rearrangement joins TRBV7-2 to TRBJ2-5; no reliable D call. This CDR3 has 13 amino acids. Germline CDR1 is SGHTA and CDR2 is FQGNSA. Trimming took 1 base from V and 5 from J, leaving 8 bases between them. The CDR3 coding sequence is TGTGCCAGCAGCTTAGGAATCGGGGAGACCCAGTACTTC. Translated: CASSLGIGETQYF.

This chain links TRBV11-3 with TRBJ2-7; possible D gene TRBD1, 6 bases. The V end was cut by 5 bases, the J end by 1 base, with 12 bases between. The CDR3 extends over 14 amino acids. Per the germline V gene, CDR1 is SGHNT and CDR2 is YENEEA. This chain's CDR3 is CASSKDSQSYEQYF. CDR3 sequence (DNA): TGTGCCAGCAGCAAGGACAGTCAGTCCTACGAGCAGTACTTC.

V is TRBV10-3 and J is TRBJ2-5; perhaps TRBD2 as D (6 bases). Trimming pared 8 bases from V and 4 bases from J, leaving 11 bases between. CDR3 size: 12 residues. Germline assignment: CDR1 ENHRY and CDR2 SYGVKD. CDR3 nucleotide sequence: TGTGCCATCGGCGGGGAGAGAGAGACCCAGTACTTC. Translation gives CAIGGERETQYF.

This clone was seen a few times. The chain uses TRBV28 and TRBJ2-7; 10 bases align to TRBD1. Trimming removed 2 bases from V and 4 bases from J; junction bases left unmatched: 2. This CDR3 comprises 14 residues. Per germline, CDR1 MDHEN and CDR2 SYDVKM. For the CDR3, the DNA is TGTGCCAGCAGTTTAGGGACAGGGGCTTACGAGCAGTACTTC. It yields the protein CASSLGTGAYEQYF. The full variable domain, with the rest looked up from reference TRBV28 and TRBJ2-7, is DVKVTQSSRYLVKRTGEKVFLECVQDMDHENMFWYRQDPGLGLRLIYFSYDVKMKEKGDIPEGYSVSREKKERFSLILESASTNQTSMYLCASSLGTGAYEQYFGPGTRLTVT.

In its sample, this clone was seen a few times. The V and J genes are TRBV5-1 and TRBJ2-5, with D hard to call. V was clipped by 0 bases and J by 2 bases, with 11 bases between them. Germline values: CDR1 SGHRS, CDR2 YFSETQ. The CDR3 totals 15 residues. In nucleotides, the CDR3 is TGCGCCAGCAGCTTGGACAGAATAGTTCAAGAGACCCAGTACTTC. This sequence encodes CASSLDRIVQETQYF.

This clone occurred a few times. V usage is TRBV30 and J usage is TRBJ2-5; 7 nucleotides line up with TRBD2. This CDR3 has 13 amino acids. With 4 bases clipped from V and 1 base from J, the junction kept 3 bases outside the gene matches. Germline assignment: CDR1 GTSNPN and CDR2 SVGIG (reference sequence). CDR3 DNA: TGTGCCTGGACGCGGGGGACCCAAGAGACCCAGTACTTC. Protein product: CAWTRGTQETQYF.

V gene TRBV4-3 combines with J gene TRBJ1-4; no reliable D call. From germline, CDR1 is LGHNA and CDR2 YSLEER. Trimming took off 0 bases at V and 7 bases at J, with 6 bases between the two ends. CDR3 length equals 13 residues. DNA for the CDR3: TGCGCCAGCAGCCAAGAACGGGGTGAAAAACTGTTTTTT. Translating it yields CASSQERGEKLFF.

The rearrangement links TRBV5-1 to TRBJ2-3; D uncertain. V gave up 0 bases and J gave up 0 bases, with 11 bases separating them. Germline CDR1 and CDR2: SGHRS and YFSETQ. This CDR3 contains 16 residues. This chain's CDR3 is CASSLVLSESTDTQYF. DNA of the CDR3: TGCGCCAGCAGCTTGGTCCTGAGCGAGAGCACAGATACGCAGTATTTT.